The 14 T cell receptor beta chains below come from one sample, sequenced in a study of T cells in Graves' hyperthyroidism and ophthalmopathy. Authors of the study amplified TCR beta CDR3 regions from RNA transcripts. During a first-round RT-PCR of the TCR CDR3, the HTBI primer set was used. TCRdb processed the multiplex PCR reads anew with MiXCR; each CDR3 protein has one entry. The sample carries about 840,000 distinct CDR3 sequences, roughly 37% recorded once. Sequenced material: blood. The receptors were sampled from a man aged 18 to 30 with Graves' hyperthyroidism.

The table lists this clonotype with a few counts. The genes are TRBV6-2 or TRBV6-3 and TRBJ2-6; D may be TRBD1 (6 bases). Trimming pared 8 bases from V and 2 bases from J, leaving 7 bases between. The CDR3 totals 13 residues. Germline CDR1 reads MNHEY; CDR2 reads SVGEGT. CDR3 protein: CASPGAGANVLTF. For the CDR3, the DNA is TGTGCCAGCCCAGGGGCTGGGGCCAACGTCCTGACTTTC.

The chain links TRBV12-3 or TRBV12-4 to TRBJ1-2; the D is unclear. This CDR3 is built from 13 residues. V lost 4 bases and J 6 bases, leaving 12 bases between the germline ends. DNA for the CDR3: TGTGCCAGCAGTTACCCGATCGGAGATGGCTACACCTTC. Protein product: CASSYPIGDGYTF.

On this clonotype itself: The junction and the germline gene differ at one end; a read error may be behind it. CDR3 bases: TGCGCCACCAACAGTGGGGGTGACACTGAAGCTTTCTTT. It translates to CATNSGGDTEAFF. This chain joins TRBV2 and TRBJ1-1, with a possible D match to TRBD1 (5 bases). The CDR3 consists of 13 residues. Germline assignment: CDR1 SNHLY and CDR2 FYNNEI.

This clonotype was seen a few times. The chain employs TRBV20-1 and TRBJ2-7; 12 bases align to TRBD2. Germline V gene lookup returns CDR1 DFQATT and CDR2 SNEGSKA (reference sequence). The length of the CDR3 is 15 residues. Losses at the gene ends were 0 bases for V and 5 bases for J; bases not matched to a gene: 5. CDR3 sequence: CSAREETSGGNEQYF. CDR3 bases: TGCAGTGCTAGAGAGGAGACTAGCGGGGGAAACGAGCAGTACTTC.

The chain is built from TRBV11-2 and TRBJ2-2, with D unclear. The CDR3 covers 17 residues. Germline V gene sequence: CDR1 SGHAT, CDR2 FQNNGV. The V end was cut by 1 base, the J end by 7 bases, with 19 bases between. CDR3 in amino acids: CASSLVRGSGKDGELFF. As DNA, the CDR3 is TGTGCCAGCAGCTTAGTAAGAGGATCTGGGAAGGACGGGGAGCTGTTTTTT.

Of note for this clonotype: One end of the junction varies from germline; a read error may be responsible. The V gene is TRBV7-2, the J gene TRBJ1-1; 9 bases line up with TRBD1. The V gene's germline CDR1 is SGHTA and CDR2 FQGNSA. The CDR3 spans 13 residues. The CDR3 sequence: CASGTGQGTEAFF. CDR3 DNA: TGCGCCAGCGGGACGGGACAGGGCACTGAAGCTTTCTTT. Filled out from reference TRBV7-2 and TRBJ1-1, the complete variable domain reads GAGVSQSPSNKVTEKGKDVELRCDPISGHTALYWYRQSLGQGLEFLIYFQGNSAPDKSGLPSDRFSAERTGGSVSTLTIQRTQQEDSAVYLCASGTGQGTEAFFGQGTRLTVV.

Worth noting for this clonotype: This sequence may be a read error, since a much larger clone differs from it by one base. The J gene is TRBJ1-1, the V gene TRBV2; 9 bases match TRBD1. CDR1 is SNHLY, CDR2 FYNNEI, per germline. The CDR3 consists of 13 residues. The CDR3 loop reads CASGLTGGTEALF. DNA for the CDR3: TGTGCCAGCGGCCTGACAGGGGGAACTGAAGCTCTCTTT.

The V gene is TRBV9, the J gene TRBJ2-7; D may be TRBD1 or TRBD2 (5 bases each). The V end lost 3 bases, the J end lost 2 bases, and 12 bases lay between the germline ends. Germline V lookup: CDR1 SGDLS, CDR2 YYNGEE. The CDR3 is 14 residues long. CDR3 nucleotides: TGTGCCAGCAGCGAGGGGACGTCCCCCTACGAGCAGTACTTC. This encodes CASSEGTSPYEQYF.

The J gene is TRBJ2-2, the V gene TRBV19; D is unresolved. V was clipped by 6 bases and J by 7 bases, with 12 bases between them. Germline CDR1 and CDR2: LNHDA and SQIVND (reference sequence). CDR3 length: 13 residues. CDR3 coding DNA: TGTGCCAGTAGCCCTGGGGTAGGCGGGGAGCTGTTTTTT. It encodes CASSPGVGGELFF.

The rearrangement links TRBV28 to TRBJ1-1; no reliable D call. Trimming stripped 7 bases from V and 7 bases from J, with 7 bases between. Germline V gene lookup returns CDR1 MDHEN and CDR2 SYDVKM. The CDR3 spans 10 residues. In nucleotides, the CDR3 is TGTGCCAGCATCAGGTATGAAGCTTTCTTT. Residues: CASIRYEAFF.

This clonotype was observed a single time. With a much larger clone just one base away, this may be a read error. V gene TRBV29-1 combines with J gene TRBJ2-2; 7 bases are a match to TRBD1. The CDR3 totals 12 residues. Germline loops: CDR1 SQVTM, CDR2 ANQGSEA. This CDR3 reads CSVTGEAGELLF. CDR3 DNA: TGCAGCGTCACAGGGGAAGCCGGGGAGCTGTTGTTT.

CDR3 loop: CSASIPQGLSSLSTEAFF. CDR3 in DNA: TGCAGTGCTAGTATACCACAGGGGTTATCATCATTGAGCACTGAAGCTTTCTTT. The gene calls are TRBV20-1 and TRBJ1-1, with TRBD1 matching 7 bases. V gave up 3 bases and J gave up 4 bases; unmatched junction bases: 20. The length of the CDR3 is 18 residues. Germline CDR1 reads DFQATT; CDR2 reads SNEGSKA (reference sequence).

This chain links TRBV6-6 with TRBJ1-5; D is uncertain. The CDR3 totals 16 residues. Germline V gene sequence: CDR1 MNHNY, CDR2 SVGAGI (reference sequence). V was pared by 5 bases and J by 6 bases, with 20 bases between. The CDR3 sequence is CASSPSTLGLGQPQHF. As DNA, the CDR3 is TGTGCCAGCAGTCCATCAACATTAGGGTTAGGTCAGCCCCAGCATTTT.

This clonotype was counted at least ten times. The chain employs TRBV20-1 and TRBJ2-7, with D tentatively TRBD1 (6 bases). Germline loops: CDR1 DFQATT, CDR2 SNEGSKA (reference sequence). Trimming took 5 bases from V and 2 from J, leaving 13 bases between them. The CDR3 totals 13 residues. The CDR3 DNA reads as TGCAGTGCTCAGGGGCAGGGGCCCTACGAGCAGTACTTC. Translation gives CSAQGQGPYEQYF.